The following is a T cell receptor (beta chain) sequence with its context. Its antigen remains unidentified. This entry comes from a study of T cell responses to AZD1222 COVID-19 vaccine. Study-wide results and caveats: Most donors were white British and more were female, and clonal diversity was possibly underestimated.

Trimming at V came to 7 bases and at J to 3 bases, leaving 8 bases not matched to a gene. Germline V gives CDR1 LNHDA, CDR2 SQIVND (reference sequence). The CDR3 covers 16 residues. Sequencing was performed with immunoSEQ multiplex PCR; in TCRdb, only in-frame clones are kept and a portion is missing. This table has around 94,000 clones, 88% appearing once. The sample was peripheral blood, taken on day 0 of AZD1222 vaccination. The chain carries TRBV19 and TRBJ2-6; 8 nucleotides line up with TRBD2. The sequence derives from an adult in good health. DNA of the CDR3: TGTGCCAGTACTTATCCGGGGGGGCATGGGGCCAACGTCCTGACTTTC. Translating it yields CASTYPGGHGANVLTF.